The 6 T cell receptor beta chains reported below all come from one sample, sequenced in a study of cytomegalovirus exposure and HLA in healthy donors. Vbeta (60) and Jbeta (13) primers were used in the PCR. Clones were sequenced by immunoSEQ multiplex PCR, and TCRdb holds only the in-frame ones, with some missing. This table holds about 130,000 clones, roughly 79% found once. The sample taken for sequencing was PBMCs. The receptor source for this set is a man aged 25-40 years in good health and CMV-seronegative.

A note on this clone: The sample has other DNA sequences that encode this CDR3 too. The CDR3 coding sequence is TGTGCCAGCAGTTACGGGGGGTCCTACGAGCAGTACTTC. Residues: CASSYGGSYEQYF. The chain links TRBV6-5 to TRBJ2-7; weak D call: TRBD2 (6 bases). Germline CDR1 is MNHEY and CDR2 is SVGAGI. V was clipped by 2 bases and J by 1 base, with 6 bases between them. The CDR3 sequence is 13 residues long.

V and J are TRBV6-1 and TRBJ1-2; D unresolved. The germline V gene has CDR1 MNHNS and CDR2 SASEGT. The CDR3 sequence is 14 residues long. V lost 5 bases and J 0 bases, leaving 10 bases between the germline ends. CDR3 protein: CASSPAIANYGYTF. CDR3 sequence (DNA): TGTGCCAGCAGTCCTGCTATAGCTAACTATGGCTACACCTTC.

This chain connects TRBV27 to TRBJ2-1; 7 bases are a match to TRBD1. CDR1 is MNHEY and CDR2 is SMNVEV in the germline V gene (reference sequence). V lost 4 bases, J lost 9 bases, and 6 bases stayed unmatched. This CDR3 contains 13 residues. The CDR3 loop is CASSSTTGTEQFF. CDR3 nucleotide sequence: TGTGCCAGCAGTTCTACGACAGGGACTGAGCAGTTCTTC.

The chain uses TRBV6-1 and TRBJ2-7; perhaps TRBD1 as D (6 bases). This CDR3 spans 15 amino acids. V was shortened by 6 bases and J by 3 bases, with 18 bases between the two germline ends. The germline gives CDR1 MNHNS, CDR2 SASEGT. CDR3 in amino acids: CASSQYLLQGYEQYF. The CDR3 DNA is TGTGCCAGCAGCCAATACCTGTTACAGGGCTACGAGCAGTACTTC.

CDR3 sequence (DNA): TGTGCCATCAGTCGACAGGGGGTTATCGACACTGAAGCTTTCTTT. It codes for CAISRQGVIDTEAFF. This sequence joins TRBV10-3 and TRBJ1-1, with 9 bases fitting TRBD1. Trimming removed 5 bases from V and 3 bases from J; junction bases left unmatched: 7. Germline CDR1 reads ENHRY; CDR2 reads SYGVKD. The CDR3 is 15 residues long.

The rearrangement links TRBV25-1 to TRBJ1-1; 10 bases are a match to TRBD1. CDR1 and CDR2 from the germline V gene are MGHDK and SYGVNS. CDR3 length: 15 residues. Trimming removed 2 bases from V and 3 bases from J; junction bases left unmatched: 3. Written as DNA, the CDR3 is TGTGCCAGCAGTGAACCGGGACAGGGGTACACTGAAGCTTTCTTT. It translates to CASSEPGQGYTEAFF.